This T cell receptor beta chain was captured in a study of patients and donors after allogeneic stem cell transplantation. CDR3 size: 13 residues. In germline, CDR1 is MNHEY, CDR2 SVGAGI. Trimming cost V 4 bases and J 6 bases, with 12 bases left between them. TCRdb passed the RT-PCR reads through MiXCR, listing each CDR3 protein once. The sample gives 920,000 or so distinct CDR3 sequences, roughly 17% of which show up once; around 6% is in the top ten. This TCR was recovered from a human donor who was either an allogeneic HSCT recipient or a stem cell or donor lymphocyte infusion donor (not recorded which). It is not recorded whose cells these are; they may come from a transplant donor. The sample taken for sequencing was blood, either unsorted or a sorted T cell fraction (not recorded which). The J gene is TRBJ1-1, the V gene TRBV6-5, with D hard to call. For the CDR3, the DNA is TGTGCCAGCAGTTCCCCTCCCAGACCTGAAGCTTTCTTT. Amino acids: CASSSPPRPEAFF.